The T cell receptor beta chain under discussion was sequenced for a study of T-cell reconstitution after alpha-beta-depleted transplantation in children. The germline CDR1 and CDR2 sequences are SGHTA and FQGTGA. The CDR3 has 13 amino acids. Trimming removed 2 bases at V and 7 bases at J, with 12 bases between. Points on this clonotype: Its antigen is not identified.

Preparing the TCRbeta library involved the use of unique molecular identifiers. Each CDR3 protein gets one entry after TCRdb re-called the PCR reads with MiXCR. The sample contains 610,000 or so distinct CDR3 sequences, roughly a quarter of which appear only once. Study-level findings and limits: Some patients owed their high day-60 TCRbeta diversity to surviving recipient T cells and thymic progenitors. Approximately two months post-transplant, alpha-beta T cells reportedly originated from several hundred expanded graft clones. Newly generated T cells supplied most T-cell counts and diversity one year post-transplant.

This clonotype was obtained from a boy younger than two with Wiskott-Aldrich syndrome, due to receive a stem cell transplant. The sequenced sample was PBMCs, obtained before TCRalphabeta/CD19-depleted stem cell transplant. The rearrangement joins TRBV7-3 to TRBJ2-7, with unresolved D. Written as DNA, the CDR3 is TGTGCCAGCAGCTTAGGAGCTCAGAGAGAGCAGTACTTC. Residues: CASSLGAQREQYF.